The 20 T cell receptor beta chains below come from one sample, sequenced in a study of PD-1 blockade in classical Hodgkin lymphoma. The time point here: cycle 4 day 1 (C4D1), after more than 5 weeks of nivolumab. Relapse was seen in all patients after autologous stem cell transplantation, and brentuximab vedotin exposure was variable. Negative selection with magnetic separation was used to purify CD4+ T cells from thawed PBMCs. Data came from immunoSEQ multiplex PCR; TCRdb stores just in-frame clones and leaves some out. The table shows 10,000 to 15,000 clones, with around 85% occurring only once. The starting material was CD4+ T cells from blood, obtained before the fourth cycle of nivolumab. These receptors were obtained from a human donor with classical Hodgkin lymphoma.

The CDR3 sequence is CASTRSESDGELFF. CDR3 nucleotides: TGTGCCAGCACCCGATCGGAGTCTGACGGGGAGCTGTTTTTT. The chain uses TRBV11-3 and TRBJ2-2; D unclear. V was pared by 7 bases and J by 7 bases, with 16 bases between. From germline, CDR1 is SGHNT and CDR2 YENEEA. The CDR3 is made up of 14 amino acids.

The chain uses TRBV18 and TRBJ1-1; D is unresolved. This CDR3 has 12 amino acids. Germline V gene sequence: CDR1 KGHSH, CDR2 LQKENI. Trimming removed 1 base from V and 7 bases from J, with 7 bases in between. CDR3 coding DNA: TGTGCCAGCTCACCACAGGCAGTTGAAGCTTTCTTT. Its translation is CASSPQAVEAFF.

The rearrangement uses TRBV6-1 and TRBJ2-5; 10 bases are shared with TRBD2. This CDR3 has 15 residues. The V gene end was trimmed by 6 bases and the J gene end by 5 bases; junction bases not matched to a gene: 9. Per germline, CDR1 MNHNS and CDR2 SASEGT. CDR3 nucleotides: TGTGCCAGCAGGGCCCAGCGGGGGGGCCATGAGACCCAGTACTTC. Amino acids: CASRAQRGGHETQYF.

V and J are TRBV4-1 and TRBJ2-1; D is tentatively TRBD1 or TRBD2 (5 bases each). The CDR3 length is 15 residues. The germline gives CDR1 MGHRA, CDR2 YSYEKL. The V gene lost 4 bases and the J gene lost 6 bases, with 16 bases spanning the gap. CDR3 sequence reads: CASSPGPTASNEQFF. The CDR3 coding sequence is TGCGCCAGCAGCCCGGGGCCTACGGCGAGCAATGAGCAGTTCTTC.

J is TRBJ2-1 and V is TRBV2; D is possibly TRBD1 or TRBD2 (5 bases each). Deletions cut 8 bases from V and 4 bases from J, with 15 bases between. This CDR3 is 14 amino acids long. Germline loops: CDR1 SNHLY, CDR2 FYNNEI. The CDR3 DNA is TGTGCCAGCGCCCGGGACGAAGGATACAATGAGCAGTTCTTC. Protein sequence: CASARDEGYNEQFF.

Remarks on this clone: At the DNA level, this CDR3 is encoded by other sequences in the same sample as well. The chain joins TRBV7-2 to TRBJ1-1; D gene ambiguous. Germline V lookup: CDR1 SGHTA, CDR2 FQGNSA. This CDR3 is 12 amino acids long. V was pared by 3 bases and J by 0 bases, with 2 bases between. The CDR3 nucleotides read TGTGCCAGCAGCTTTTTGAACACTGAAGCTTTCTTT. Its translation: CASSFLNTEAFF.

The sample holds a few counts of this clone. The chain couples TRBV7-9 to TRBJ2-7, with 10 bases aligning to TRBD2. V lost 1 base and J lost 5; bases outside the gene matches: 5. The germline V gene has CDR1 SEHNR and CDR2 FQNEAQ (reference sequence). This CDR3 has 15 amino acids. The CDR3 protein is CASSLGRAGGDEQYF. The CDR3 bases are TGTGCCAGCAGCTTAGGTCGAGCGGGAGGGGACGAGCAGTACTTC. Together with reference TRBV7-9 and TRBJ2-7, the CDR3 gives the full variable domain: DTGVSQNPRHKITKRGQNVTFRCDPISEHNRLYWYRQTLGQGPEFLTYFQNEAQLEKSRLLSDRFSAERPKGSFSTLEIQRTEQGDSAMYLCASSLGRAGGDEQYFGPGTRLTVT.

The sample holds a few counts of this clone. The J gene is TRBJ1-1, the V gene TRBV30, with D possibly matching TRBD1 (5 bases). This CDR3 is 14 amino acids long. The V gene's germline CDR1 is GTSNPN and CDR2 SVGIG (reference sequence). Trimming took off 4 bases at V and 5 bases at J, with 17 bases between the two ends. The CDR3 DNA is TGTGCCTGGACCCTCCTCGGGGGTAGTACTGAAGCTTTCTTT. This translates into CAWTLLGGSTEAFF.

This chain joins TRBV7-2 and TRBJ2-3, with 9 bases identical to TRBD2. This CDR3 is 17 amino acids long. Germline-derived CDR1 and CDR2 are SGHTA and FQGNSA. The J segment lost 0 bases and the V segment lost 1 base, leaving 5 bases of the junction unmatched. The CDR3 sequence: CASSLGLAGQSTDTQYF. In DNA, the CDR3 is TGTGCCAGCAGCTTAGGTCTAGCGGGGCAAAGCACAGATACGCAGTATTTT.

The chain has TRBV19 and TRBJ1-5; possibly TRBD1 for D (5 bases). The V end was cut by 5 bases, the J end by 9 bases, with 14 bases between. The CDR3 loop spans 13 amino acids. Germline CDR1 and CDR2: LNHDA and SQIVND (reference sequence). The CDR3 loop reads CASSGTGLLPQHF. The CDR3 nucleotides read TGTGCCAGTAGTGGAACAGGATTACTGCCCCAGCATTTT.

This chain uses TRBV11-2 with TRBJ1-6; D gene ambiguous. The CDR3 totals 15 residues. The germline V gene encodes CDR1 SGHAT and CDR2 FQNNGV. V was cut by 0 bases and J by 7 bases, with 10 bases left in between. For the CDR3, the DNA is TGTGCCAGCAGCTTAGAATCTGGCAGCAATTCACCCCTCCACTTT. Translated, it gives CASSLESGSNSPLHF.

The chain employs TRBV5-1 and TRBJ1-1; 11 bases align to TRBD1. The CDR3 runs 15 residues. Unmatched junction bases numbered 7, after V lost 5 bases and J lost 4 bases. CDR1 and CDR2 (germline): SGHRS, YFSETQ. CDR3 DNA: TGCGCCAGCAGAACTCCGGGACAGGGGGGCACTGAAGCTTTCTTT. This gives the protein CASRTPGQGGTEAFF. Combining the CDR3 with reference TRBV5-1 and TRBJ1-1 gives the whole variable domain KAGVTQTPRYLIKTRGQQVTLSCSPISGHRSVSWYQQTPGQGLQFLFEYFSETQRNKGNFPGRFSGRQFSNSRSEMNVSTLELGDSALYLCASRTPGQGGTEAFFGQGTRLTVV.

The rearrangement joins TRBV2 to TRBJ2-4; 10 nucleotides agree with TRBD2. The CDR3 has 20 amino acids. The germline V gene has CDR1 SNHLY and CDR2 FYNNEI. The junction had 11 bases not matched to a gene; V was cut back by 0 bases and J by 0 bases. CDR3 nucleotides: TGTGCCAGCAGTGAAGCGTGGGCTAGCGGGAGTAGAATAGCCAAAAACATTCAGTACTTC. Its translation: CASSEAWASGSRIAKNIQYF.

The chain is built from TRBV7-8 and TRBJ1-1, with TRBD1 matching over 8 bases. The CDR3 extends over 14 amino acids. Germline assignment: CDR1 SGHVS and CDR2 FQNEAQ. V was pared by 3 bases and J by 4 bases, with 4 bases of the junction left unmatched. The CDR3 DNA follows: TGTGCCAGCAGCTTCCGGACAGGGTCCACTGAAGCTTTCTTT. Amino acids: CASSFRTGSTEAFF. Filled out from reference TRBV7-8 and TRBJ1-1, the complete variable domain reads GAGVSQSPRYKVAKRGQDVALRCDPISGHVSLFWYQQALGQGPEFLTYFQNEAQLDKSGLPSDRFFAERPEGSVSTLKIQRTQQEDSAVYLCASSFRTGSTEAFFGQGTRLTVV.

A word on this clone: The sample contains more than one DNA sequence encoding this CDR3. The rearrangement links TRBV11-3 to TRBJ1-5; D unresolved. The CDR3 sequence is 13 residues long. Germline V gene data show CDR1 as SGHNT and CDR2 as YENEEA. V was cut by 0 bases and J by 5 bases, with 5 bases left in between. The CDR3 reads CASSLDRDQPQHF. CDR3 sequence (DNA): TGTGCCAGCAGCTTAGACCGGGATCAGCCCCAGCATTTT.

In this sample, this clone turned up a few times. In nucleotides, the CDR3 is TGTGCCAGCAGCCCCCGAGGGCGGGAGGGCCTTTTGCCAGATACGCAGTATTTT. Translating gives CASSPRGREGLLPDTQYF. J is TRBJ2-3 and V is TRBV7-3, with TRBD2 matching over 9 bases. Germline CDR1 is SGHTA and CDR2 is FQGTGA. The V segment lost 5 bases and the J segment 4 bases; nucleotides outside the gene matches: 16. The CDR3 sequence is 18 residues long.

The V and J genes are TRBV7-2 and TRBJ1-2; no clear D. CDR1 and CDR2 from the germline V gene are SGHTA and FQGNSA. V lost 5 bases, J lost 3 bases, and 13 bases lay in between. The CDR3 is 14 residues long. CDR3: CASSPSTGYYGYTF. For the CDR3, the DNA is TGTGCCAGCAGCCCCTCGACCGGGTACTATGGCTACACCTTC.

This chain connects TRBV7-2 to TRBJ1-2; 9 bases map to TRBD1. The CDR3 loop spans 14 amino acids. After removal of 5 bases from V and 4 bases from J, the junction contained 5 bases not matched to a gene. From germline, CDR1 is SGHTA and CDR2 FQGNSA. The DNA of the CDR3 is TGTGCCAGCAGCCGCGGGACAGGGACCTATGGCTACACCTTC. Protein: CASSRGTGTYGYTF.

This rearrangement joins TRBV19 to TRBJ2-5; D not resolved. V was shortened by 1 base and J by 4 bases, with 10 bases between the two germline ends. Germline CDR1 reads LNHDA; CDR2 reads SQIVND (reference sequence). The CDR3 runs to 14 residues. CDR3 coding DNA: TGTGCCAGTAGTATAGGCCCCGTAGGAGAGACCCAGTACTTC. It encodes CASSIGPVGETQYF.

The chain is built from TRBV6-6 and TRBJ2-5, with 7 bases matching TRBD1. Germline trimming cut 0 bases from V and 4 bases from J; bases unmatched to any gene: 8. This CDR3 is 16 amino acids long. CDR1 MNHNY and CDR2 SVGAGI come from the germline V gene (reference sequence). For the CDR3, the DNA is TGTGCCAGCAGTTACTCGAACGAGGGGGCGGGAGAGACCCAGTACTTC. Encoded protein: CASSYSNEGAGETQYF.